Listed here is a single T cell receptor beta chain. This sample was taken from a study of blood T cell repertoires in COVID-19. The CDR3 loop spans 16 amino acids. Germline CDR1 and CDR2: SGHRS and YFSETQ. Trimming at V came to 4 bases and at J to 5 bases, leaving 12 bases not matched to a gene. Generated by immunoSEQ multiplex PCR, the TCRdb table keeps only in-frame clones and is missing some. The sample carries approximately 35,000 clones, approximately 85% recorded once. The J gene is TRBJ2-1, the V gene TRBV5-1; TRBD1 matches 7 bases. This clonotype was obtained from a man between 60 and 75 years old with active COVID-19. Sequences were obtained from peripheral blood. CDR3 sequence (DNA): TGCGCCAGCAGCCATAGACCAGGGGGTGTAAACAATGAGCAGTTCTTC. Translating gives CASSHRPGGVNNEQFF.